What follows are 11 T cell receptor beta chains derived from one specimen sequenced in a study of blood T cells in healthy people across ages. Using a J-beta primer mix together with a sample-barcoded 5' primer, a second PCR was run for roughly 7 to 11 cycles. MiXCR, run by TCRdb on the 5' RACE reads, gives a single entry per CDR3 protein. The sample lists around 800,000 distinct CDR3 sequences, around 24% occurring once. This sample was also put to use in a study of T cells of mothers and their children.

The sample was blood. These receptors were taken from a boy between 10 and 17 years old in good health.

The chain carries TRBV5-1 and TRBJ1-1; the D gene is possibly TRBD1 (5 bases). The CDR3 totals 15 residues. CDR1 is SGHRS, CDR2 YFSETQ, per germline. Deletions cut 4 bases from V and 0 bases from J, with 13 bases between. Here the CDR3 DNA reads TGCGCCAGCAGCCAGACACAGGACATGAACACTGAAGCTTTCTTT. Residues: CASSQTQDMNTEAFF.

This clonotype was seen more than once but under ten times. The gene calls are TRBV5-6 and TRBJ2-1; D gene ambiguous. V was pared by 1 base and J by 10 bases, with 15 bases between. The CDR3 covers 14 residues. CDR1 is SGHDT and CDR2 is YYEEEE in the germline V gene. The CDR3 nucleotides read TGTGCCAGCAGCTTGACCCCCCTTGGCCGGGAGCAGTTCTTC. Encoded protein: CASSLTPLGREQFF. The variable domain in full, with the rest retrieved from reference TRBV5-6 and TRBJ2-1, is DAGVTQSPTHLIKTRGQQVTLRCSPKSGHDTVSWYQQALGQGPQFIFQYYEEEERQRGNFPDRFSGHQFPNYSSELNVNALLLGDSALYLCASSLTPLGREQFFGPGTRLTVL.

Here the CDR3 reads CASTAGLNQPQHF. Here the CDR3 DNA reads TGTGCCAGCACAGCCGGGCTCAATCAGCCCCAGCATTTT. The chain joins TRBV2 to TRBJ1-5; D unclear. The germline gives CDR1 SNHLY, CDR2 FYNNEI. Trimming pared 7 bases from V and 3 bases from J, leaving 10 bases between. The CDR3 runs 13 residues.

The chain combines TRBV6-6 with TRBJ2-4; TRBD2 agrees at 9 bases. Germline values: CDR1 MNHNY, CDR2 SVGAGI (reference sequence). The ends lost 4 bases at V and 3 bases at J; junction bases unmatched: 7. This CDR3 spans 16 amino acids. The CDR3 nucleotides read TGTGCCAGCAGTTCCCTAGCGGGGTCGGGCAAAAACATTCAGTACTTC. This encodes CASSSLAGSGKNIQYF.

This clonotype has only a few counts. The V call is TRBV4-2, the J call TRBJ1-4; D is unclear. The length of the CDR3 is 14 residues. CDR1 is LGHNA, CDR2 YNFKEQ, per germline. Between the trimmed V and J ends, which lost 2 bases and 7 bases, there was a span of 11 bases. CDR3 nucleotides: TGTGCCAGCAGCCAAAAGCCTGCGAGTGAAAAACTGTTTTTT. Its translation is CASSQKPASEKLFF.

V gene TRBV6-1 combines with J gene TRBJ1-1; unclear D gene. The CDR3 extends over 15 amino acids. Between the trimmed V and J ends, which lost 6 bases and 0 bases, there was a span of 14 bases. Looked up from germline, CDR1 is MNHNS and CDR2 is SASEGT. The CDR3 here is CASRRSADLNTEAFF. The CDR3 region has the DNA TGTGCCAGCAGACGAAGCGCAGATTTGAACACTGAAGCTTTCTTT.

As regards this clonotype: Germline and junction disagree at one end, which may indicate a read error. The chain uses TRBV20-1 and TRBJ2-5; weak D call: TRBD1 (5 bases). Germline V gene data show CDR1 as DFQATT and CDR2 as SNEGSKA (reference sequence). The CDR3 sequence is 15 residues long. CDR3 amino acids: CSAGPRAEYQETPYF. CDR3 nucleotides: TGCAGTGCTGGTCCCAGGGCGGAGTACCAAGAGACCCCGTACTTC.

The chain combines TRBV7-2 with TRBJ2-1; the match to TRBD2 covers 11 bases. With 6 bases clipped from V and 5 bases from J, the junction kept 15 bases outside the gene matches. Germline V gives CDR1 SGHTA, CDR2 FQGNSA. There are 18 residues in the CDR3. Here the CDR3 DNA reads TGTGCCAGCAGTCTTGTTGTGACCCTAGCGGGGGGCAACAATGAGCAGTTCTTC. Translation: CASSLVVTLAGGNNEQFF.

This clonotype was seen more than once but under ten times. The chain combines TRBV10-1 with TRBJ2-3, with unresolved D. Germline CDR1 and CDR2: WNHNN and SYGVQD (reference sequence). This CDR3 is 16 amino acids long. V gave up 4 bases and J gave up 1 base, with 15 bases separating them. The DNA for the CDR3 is TGCGCCAGCAGTGGAGGCAGACGATCTGGCACAGATACGCAGTATTTT. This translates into CASSGGRRSGTDTQYF.

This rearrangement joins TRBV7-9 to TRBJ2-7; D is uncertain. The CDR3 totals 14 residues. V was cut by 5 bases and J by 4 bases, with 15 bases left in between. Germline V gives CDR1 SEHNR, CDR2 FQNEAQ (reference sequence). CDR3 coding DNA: TGTGCCAGCAGCCCAGATGGGGTCGGTTACGAGCAGTACTTC. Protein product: CASSPDGVGYEQYF.

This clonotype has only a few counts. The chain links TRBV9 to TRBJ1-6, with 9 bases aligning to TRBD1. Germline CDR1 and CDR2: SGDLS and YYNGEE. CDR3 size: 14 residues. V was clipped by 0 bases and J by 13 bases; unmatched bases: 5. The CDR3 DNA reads TGTGCCAGCAGCGTAGACAGGGGGCGCGGCCCCCTCCACTTT. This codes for CASSVDRGRGPLHF.